Below, 20 T cell receptor beta chains from the same sample are listed, as sequenced in a study of blood T cell repertoires in COVID-19. Profiled with immunoSEQ multiplex PCR; TCRdb holds only in-frame clones, not every one. The sample yields roughly 110,000 clones, about two thirds seen once. Sequenced material: peripheral blood. The receptors originated from a human donor with acute or convalescent COVID-19. The donor label of this sample is uncertain.

This chain joins TRBV13 and TRBJ1-2, with 7 bases that match TRBD1. Germline V gene sequence: CDR1 PRHDT, CDR2 FYEKMQ (reference sequence). The length of the CDR3 is 16 residues. V was clipped by 5 bases and J by 6 bases; unmatched bases: 15. The CDR3 DNA reads TGTGCCAGCAGCCCAACAGGGGACCTCCAATTGAATGGCTACACCTTC. Its translation: CASSPTGDLQLNGYTF.

This clone was observed a handful of times. The rearrangement uses TRBV5-1 and TRBJ2-3; 11 bases are shared with TRBD2. V lost 2 bases to trimming and J lost 2 bases; unmatched junction nucleotides: 16. The CDR3 extends over 20 amino acids. CDR1 is SGHRS, CDR2 YFSETQ, per germline. This CDR3 is CASSFGGTAGTSGFTDTQYF. CDR3 nucleotide sequence: TGCGCCAGCAGCTTCGGGGGTACCGCAGGGACTAGCGGATTCACAGATACGCAGTATTTT.

The chain links TRBV5-4 to TRBJ1-5, with D tentatively TRBD1 (5 bases). With 0 bases removed from V and 5 bases from J, the gap between germline ends came to 12 bases. The CDR3 has 15 residues. Germline assignment: CDR1 SGHNT and CDR2 YYREEE (reference sequence). The CDR3 spells CASSLGGSGDQPQHF. CDR3 sequence (DNA): TGTGCCAGCAGCTTGGGGGGGAGCGGGGATCAGCCCCAGCATTTT.

The chain has TRBV6-4 and TRBJ1-1; D may be TRBD1 (6 bases). This CDR3 contains 13 residues. Germline CDR1 and CDR2: MRHNA and SNTAGT. The V gene lost 2 bases and the J gene lost 5 bases, with 9 bases spanning the gap. The CDR3 protein is CASSDGRGTEAFF. The CDR3 DNA reads TGTGCCAGCAGTGACGGTAGGGGGACTGAAGCTTTCTTT.

This chain joins TRBV7-9 and TRBJ2-3; 9 nucleotides agree with TRBD1. The CDR3 consists of 14 residues. CDR1 and CDR2 from the germline V gene are SEHNR and FQNEAQ (reference sequence). V was pared by 5 bases and J by 8 bases, with 8 bases of the junction left unmatched. Here the CDR3 reads CASSRTGGAGTQYF. DNA of the CDR3: TGTGCCAGCAGCAGAACAGGGGGCGCAGGTACGCAGTATTTT.

The chain has TRBV28 and TRBJ1-6; possibly TRBD1 for D (6 bases). CDR3 size: 15 residues. The V gene's germline CDR1 is MDHEN and CDR2 SYDVKM. V was clipped by 7 bases and J by 5 bases, with 15 bases between them. The CDR3 bases are TGTGCCAGCACCAGGGGCGATCGGGATAATTCACCCCTCCACTTT. It is translated as CASTRGDRDNSPLHF. The entire variable domain, with the rest obtained from reference TRBV28 and TRBJ1-6, is as follows: DVKVTQSSRYLVKRTGEKVFLECVQDMDHENMFWYRQDPGLGLRLIYFSYDVKMKEKGDIPEGYSVSREKKERFSLILESASTNQTSMYLCASTRGDRDNSPLHFGNGTRLTVT.

This clone was recorded a few times. CDR3 loop: CASRDRGLSPLHF. The DNA for the CDR3 is TGTGCCAGCAGGGACAGGGGGCTTTCACCCCTCCACTTT. V usage is TRBV28 and J usage is TRBJ1-6; 11 nucleotides align to TRBD1. The CDR3 has 13 residues. With 6 bases clipped from V and 9 bases from J, the junction kept 1 base outside the gene matches. CDR1 and CDR2 (germline): MDHEN, SYDVKM.

The rearrangement links TRBV2 to TRBJ2-2; D perhaps matches TRBD1 (6 bases). Germline V gives CDR1 SNHLY, CDR2 FYNNEI. The V and J ends lost 7 bases and 4 bases respectively, with 16 bases between them. The CDR3 extends over 15 amino acids. CDR3 amino acids: CASTNTGQPTGELFF. CDR3 DNA: TGTGCCAGCACAAATACAGGGCAGCCCACCGGGGAGCTGTTTTTT.

This rearrangement joins TRBV18 to TRBJ1-4; 7 bases fit TRBD1. CDR3 size: 15 residues. V shed 4 bases, J shed 7 bases, and the junction held 9 bases outside the gene matches. Per the germline V gene, CDR1 is KGHSH and CDR2 is LQKENI. The CDR3 bases are TGTGCCAGCTCACTCGAGGGGGCAAGAGGTGAAAAACTGTTTTTT. It encodes CASSLEGARGEKLFF.

This clone has a handful of counts. The rearrangement links TRBV5-1 to TRBJ2-2, with D possibly matching TRBD1 (6 bases). Germline V gene data show CDR1 as SGHRS and CDR2 as YFSETQ. The V and J ends lost 0 bases and 2 bases respectively, with 14 bases between them. This CDR3 is built from 17 residues. CDR3 residues: CASSLEGRGHNTGELFF. The CDR3 DNA is TGCGCCAGCAGCTTGGAGGGTAGGGGACACAACACCGGGGAGCTGTTTTTT.

The J gene is TRBJ2-2, the V gene TRBV7-9, with D tentatively TRBD2 (5 bases). With 7 bases removed from V and 5 bases from J, the gap between germline ends came to 14 bases. Germline V CDR1 and CDR2: SEHNR, FQNEAQ (reference sequence). This CDR3 has 14 residues. The CDR3 here is CASKDGRGTGELFF. CDR3 nucleotides: TGTGCCAGCAAAGACGGACGGGGTACCGGGGAGCTGTTTTTT.

This clone was detected once. The chain carries TRBV5-1 and TRBJ2-7, with 10 bases lining up with TRBD1. The CDR3 is 18 residues long. The trim removed 2 bases at V and 4 bases at J, leaving 15 bases unmatched. Germline V lookup: CDR1 SGHRS, CDR2 YFSETQ. DNA for the CDR3: TGCGCCAGCAGCTTAGTCCGGACAGCCGGGACAGGGGAATACGAGCAGTACTTC. It codes for CASSLVRTAGTGEYEQYF.

V and J are TRBV27 and TRBJ1-2; D is perhaps TRBD1 (5 bases). The CDR3 runs 15 residues. Germline V gene sequence: CDR1 MNHEY, CDR2 SMNVEV (reference sequence). V was cut by 7 bases and J by 6 bases, with 21 bases left in between. The CDR3 DNA follows: TGTGCCAGCACCTTCCGCGGGGGGGGGAAGGATGGCTACACCTTC. Its protein is CASTFRGGGKDGYTF.

This clone was seen just once. The J gene is TRBJ1-4, the V gene TRBV19; no reliable D call. Germline values: CDR1 LNHDA, CDR2 SQIVND (reference sequence). The CDR3 consists of 14 residues. V was shortened by 3 bases and J by 5 bases, with 10 bases between the two germline ends. The CDR3 region has the DNA TGTGCCAGTAGTATCGGACTGAGAAATGAAAAACTGTTTTTT. Protein sequence: CASSIGLRNEKLFF.

The gene calls are TRBV7-2 and TRBJ2-1, with D hard to call. V lost 4 bases and J 2 bases, leaving 12 bases between the germline ends. Germline assignment: CDR1 SGHTA and CDR2 FQGNSA. This CDR3 has 15 residues. CDR3 amino acids: CASSSSRVAYNEQFF. CDR3 DNA: TGTGCCAGCAGCTCGTCCCGTGTAGCCTACAATGAGCAGTTCTTC.

This clone has at least ten counts. CDR3 amino acids: CASSFSQRGYTF. DNA for the CDR3: TGTGCCAGCAGCTTCTCCCAGAGGGGCTACACCTTC. The genes are TRBV7-2 and TRBJ1-2; no definite D call. The germline V gene encodes CDR1 SGHTA and CDR2 FQGNSA. V dropped 3 bases and J dropped 8 bases, with 10 bases sitting between them. The CDR3 covers 12 residues.

In nucleotides, the CDR3 is TGTGCCTGCCTGGGTTTGGCCGCGGGGGGGAACACTGAAGCTTTCTTT. Residues: CACLGLAAGGNTEAFF. This rearrangement joins TRBV30 to TRBJ1-1; TRBD1 is a possible D gene (5 bases). V lost 6 bases and J lost 1, with 21 bases in between. Per the germline V gene, CDR1 is GTSNPN and CDR2 is SVGIG (reference sequence). There are 16 residues in the CDR3.

The chain links TRBV3-1 (or the pseudogene TRBV3-2) to TRBJ2-2; D perhaps matches TRBD2 (6 bases). Germline CDR1 is LGHDT and CDR2 is YNNKEL (reference sequence). The germline V and J ends were trimmed by 2 bases and 4 bases, with 11 bases remaining between them. The CDR3 runs 15 residues. CDR3 sequence reads: CASSQRGTLTGELFF. CDR3 DNA: TGTGCCAGCAGCCAACGCGGGACTCTCACCGGGGAGCTGTTTTTT.

This clone occurred a few times. The chain joins TRBV30 to TRBJ1-5, with 11 bases lining up with TRBD1. Trimming removed 3 bases from V and 3 bases from J; junction bases left unmatched: 7. The CDR3 sequence is 16 residues long. Germline assignment: CDR1 GTSNPN and CDR2 SVGIG (reference sequence). The CDR3 DNA sequence: TGTGCCTGGAGCCATGGGACAGGGGGTCCCAATCAGCCCCAGCATTTT. Protein: CAWSHGTGGPNQPQHF.

V gene TRBV30 combines with J gene TRBJ1-4, with 9 bases aligning to TRBD1. The V gene's germline CDR1 is GTSNPN and CDR2 SVGIG (reference sequence). The length of the CDR3 is 15 residues. Germline trimming cut 2 bases from V and 9 bases from J; bases unmatched to any gene: 10. CDR3 bases: TGTGCCTGGAGTTCCCCGGACAGGGGAATTAAAAAACTGTTTTTT. This translates into CAWSSPDRGIKKLFF.